What follows is one T cell receptor beta chain and its context. Its specificity is not known. The trim removed 6 bases at V and 5 bases at J, leaving 15 bases unmatched. CDR1 is MNHEY, CDR2 SMNVEV, per germline (reference sequence). This CDR3 region has 16 residues. These data come from a study of graft-versus-host responses after intestinal transplantation. General observations from the study: Among recipient marrow samples, GvH clones were found; some appeared first in ileum or blood. Clonal ratios of graft-versus-host to host-versus-graft in allografts were high for patients exhibiting graft-donor T cell macrochimerism.

The study took post-transplant bone marrow from the posterior iliac crest or another site. Using immunoSEQ multiplex PCR, the repertoire was profiled, and TCRdb retains in-frame clones only, with some absent. The repertoire consists of 65,000 to 85,000 clones, with over 85% occurring once and the leading ten covering less than 8%. This sequence joins TRBV27 and TRBJ2-5; TRBD1 matches at 7 bases. The clonotype originates from a human patient who received an intestinal transplant, so some T cells may come from the graft donor. Sequenced here: bone marrow, sampled roughly 110 weeks after intestinal transplantation. CDR3 residues: CASSPDPEGARETQYF. The CDR3 DNA reads TGTGCCAGCAGCCCTGACCCCGAGGGGGCGCGGGAGACCCAGTACTTC.